This TCR beta chain was captured in a study of EBV T-cell therapy then PD-1 blockade in nasopharyngeal carcinoma (dated by TCRdb to 2020 to 2023). The treatment or condition label on this specimen signifies: AdE1-LMPpoly-expanded autologous EBV-specific T-cell therapy followed by anti-PD-1 nivolumab. On this clone: No antigen is known for it. No qualities accompany the bases; no much larger clone lies one base away.

Its CDR3 holds 13 amino acids, cysteine through phenylalanine. This entry keeps only the CDR3 DNA: 39 bases, framed from base 1. The germline V gene (reference sequence) provides CDR1 SEHNR and CDR2 FQNEAQ. Deletion took 4 bases off V and 1 base off J, with a span of 7 bases between the germline ends. The Qiagen DNeasy Kit was used to extract genomic DNA from the sorted cells. The immunoSEQ platform was used for deep sequencing of the TCR beta chain. The authors' analysis ran thus. Repertoire data analysis was performed with the immunoSEQ Analyzer software. TCRdb re-hosts the immuneACCESS table, in-frame sequences only. Its copies lack some clones; in the studies checked, an unresolved V gene accounts for under half of them, and the cause for the rest is not known. V, J and clone size reflect that table, while D and trimming were determined from the DNA. This sample holds under 20,000 clones; roughly 84% were observed only once. Around a third of the sample is taken by the ten largest.

This TCR was sampled from a man aged 35 to 55 with nasopharyngeal carcinoma. This sample comprised CD8+ T cells from blood, obtained around day 34 from a patient whose treatment included autologous EBV-specific T cells and nivolumab. Recombination connected TRBV7-9 to TRBJ1-1; there is no confident call for the D gene. The CDR3: CASSSTENTEAFF. DNA sequence: TGTGCCAGCAGCTCTACGGAGAACACTGAAGCTTTCTTT.